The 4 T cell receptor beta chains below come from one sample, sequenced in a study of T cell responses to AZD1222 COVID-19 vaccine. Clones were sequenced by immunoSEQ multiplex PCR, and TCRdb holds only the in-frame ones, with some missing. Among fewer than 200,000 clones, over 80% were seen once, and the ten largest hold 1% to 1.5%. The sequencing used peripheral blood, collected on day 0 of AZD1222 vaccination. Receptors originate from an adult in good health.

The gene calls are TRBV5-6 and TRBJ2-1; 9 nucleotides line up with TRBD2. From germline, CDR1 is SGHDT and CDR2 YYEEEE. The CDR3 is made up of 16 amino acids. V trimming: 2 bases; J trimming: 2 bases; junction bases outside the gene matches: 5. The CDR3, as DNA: TGTGCCAGCAGCTTTGTTTTAGCGGGGGCCTACAATGAGCAGTTCTTC. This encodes CASSFVLAGAYNEQFF.

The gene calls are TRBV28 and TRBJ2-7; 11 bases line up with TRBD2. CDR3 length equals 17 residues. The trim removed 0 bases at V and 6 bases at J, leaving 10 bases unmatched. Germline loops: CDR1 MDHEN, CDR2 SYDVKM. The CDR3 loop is CASSLWVLAGGPGEQYF. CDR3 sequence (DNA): TGTGCCAGCAGTTTATGGGTCCTAGCGGGGGGTCCGGGCGAGCAGTACTTC.

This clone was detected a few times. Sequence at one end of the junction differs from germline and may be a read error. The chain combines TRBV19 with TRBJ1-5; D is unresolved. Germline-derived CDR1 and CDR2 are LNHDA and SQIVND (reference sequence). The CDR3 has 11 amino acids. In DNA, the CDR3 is TGTGCCAGTAGTACGAAACGGGAGCACTATTTT. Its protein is CASSTKREHYF.

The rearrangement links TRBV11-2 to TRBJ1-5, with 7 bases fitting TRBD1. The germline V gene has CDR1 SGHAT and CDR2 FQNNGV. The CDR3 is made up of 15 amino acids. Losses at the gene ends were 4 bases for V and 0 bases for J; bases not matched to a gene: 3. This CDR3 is CASSSDRYSNQPQHF. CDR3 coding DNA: TGTGCCAGCAGCTCGGACAGGTATAGCAATCAGCCCCAGCATTTT. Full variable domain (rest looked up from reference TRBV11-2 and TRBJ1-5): EAGVAQSPRYKIIEKRQSVAFWCNPISGHATLYWYQQILGQGPKLLIQFQNNGVVDDSQLPKDRFSAERLKGVDSTLKIQPAKLEDSAVYLCASSSDRYSNQPQHFGDGTRLSIL.